A single sample gave rise to the 19 T cell receptor beta chains below, sequenced in a study of blood T cells in healthy people across ages. Combining a sample-barcoded 5' primer with a J-beta primer mix, a second PCR ran for about 7 to 11 cycles. Using its own MiXCR run on the 5' RACE reads, TCRdb lists one record per CDR3 protein. The data hold over 1.5 million distinct CDR3 sequences, with around half observed a single time. Sequencing was performed on blood. The source is a woman aged 40 to 50 in good health.

This clonotype turned up a few times. The chain is built from TRBV29-1 and TRBJ1-1; D not resolved. V lost 1 base, J lost 1 base, and 10 bases lay in between. The germline CDR1 and CDR2 sequences are SQVTM and ANQGSEA. The length of the CDR3 is 14 residues. The CDR3: CSVEVGGSNTEAFF. In DNA form, the CDR3 reads TGCAGCGTTGAAGTGGGAGGGTCGAACACTGAAGCTTTCTTT.

This clonotype occurred a few times. The chain is built from TRBV29-1 and TRBJ2-1; 10 nucleotides align to TRBD1. Germline V gene sequence: CDR1 SQVTM, CDR2 ANQGSEA. The J segment lost 0 bases and the V segment lost 6 bases, leaving 11 bases of the junction unmatched. The CDR3 loop spans 17 amino acids. The CDR3 is CSVVVPGQGLSYNEQFF. CDR3 DNA: TGCAGCGTAGTCGTCCCGGGACAGGGGCTCTCCTACAATGAGCAGTTCTTC.

A few counts support this clonotype. The chain links TRBV12-3 or TRBV12-4 to TRBJ2-5, with a weak D call TRBD1 (5 bases). The CDR3 extends over 14 amino acids. Trimming pared 2 bases from V and 1 base from J, leaving 8 bases between. The DNA of the CDR3 is TGTGCCAGCAGTTTAATACAGGCCCAAGAGACCCAGTACTTC. As protein: CASSLIQAQETQYF.

The V gene is TRBV3-1, the J gene TRBJ2-5; D is ambiguous. This CDR3 has 15 amino acids. Germline V CDR1 and CDR2: LGHDT, YNNKEL (reference sequence). Trimming removed 1 base at V and 2 bases at J, with 11 bases between. In DNA, the CDR3 is TGTGCCAGCAGCCAAGCCGGACGGTATCAAGAGACCCAGTACTTC. Amino acids: CASSQAGRYQETQYF.

The chain links TRBV11-2 to TRBJ2-5; no definite D call. The CDR3 has 14 residues. From germline, CDR1 is SGHAT and CDR2 FQNNGV. V gave up 2 bases and J gave up 4 bases, with 11 bases separating them. The CDR3 DNA follows: TGTGCCAGCAGCTTACGTAGGGTGGGAGAGACCCAGTACTTC. It codes for CASSLRRVGETQYF. The whole variable domain, filled in from reference TRBV11-2 and TRBJ2-5, reads EAGVAQSPRYKIIEKRQSVAFWCNPISGHATLYWYQQILGQGPKLLIQFQNNGVVDDSQLPKDRFSAERLKGVDSTLKIQPAKLEDSAVYLCASSLRRVGETQYFGPGTRLLVL.

CDR3 nucleotide sequence: TGTGCCAGCAGCACTGCTAGGTTATCCTACGAGCAGTACTTC. Translating it yields CASSTARLSYEQYF. The chain carries TRBV7-2 and TRBJ2-7; D gene unclear. The length of the CDR3 is 14 residues. V lost 5 bases and J 1 base, leaving 12 bases between the germline ends. Germline CDR1 SGHTA, CDR2 FQGNSA.

This chain joins TRBV15 and TRBJ2-1; tentative D call: TRBD1 (6 bases). The V end lost 5 bases, the J end lost 4 bases, and 15 bases lay between the germline ends. There are 15 residues in the CDR3. Per germline, CDR1 LNHNV and CDR2 YYDKDF (reference sequence). The CDR3, as DNA: TGTGCCACCAGCGGCGGCCGGGACATTTACAATGAGCAGTTCTTC. The encoded protein is CATSGGRDIYNEQFF.

Points on this clonotype: An end of the junction differs from the germline gene, which may be a read error. V is TRBV12-3 or TRBV12-4 and J is TRBJ2-5; no firm D call. The CDR3 has 13 amino acids. CDR3 in DNA: TGTGCCAGCAGACTACCAGCTTCTGAGACCCGGTACTTC. This sequence encodes CASRLPASETRYF.

V usage is TRBV7-9 and J usage is TRBJ2-7; weak D call: TRBD1 (6 bases). Germline CDR1 SEHNR, CDR2 FQNEAQ (reference sequence). Trimming pared 11 bases from V and 5 bases from J, leaving 28 bases between. This CDR3 is 16 amino acids long. The CDR3 protein is CASKGDEKGRGNEQYF. In nucleotides, the CDR3 is TGTGCCTCAAAGGGGGATGAAAAGGGGAGAGGAAACGAGCAGTACTTC.

This clonotype came up a few times. The J gene is TRBJ2-5, the V gene TRBV20-1; D unresolved. Trimming removed 7 bases from V and 3 bases from J, with 15 bases in between. In germline, CDR1 is DFQATT, CDR2 SNEGSKA (reference sequence). The CDR3 is 13 residues long. The CDR3 DNA reads TGCAGTGTGGTTCCGGGCGGAAAAGAGACCCAGTACTTC. This translates into CSVVPGGKETQYF.

This clonotype appeared a few times. The V call is TRBV5-5, the J call TRBJ1-6; unclear D gene. Germline CDR1 and CDR2: SGHKS and YYEKEE (reference sequence). V was shortened by 2 bases and J by 2 bases, with 14 bases between the two germline ends. The CDR3 consists of 17 residues. CDR3: CASSFGHPRAYNSPLHF. CDR3 sequence (DNA): TGTGCCAGCAGCTTTGGGCACCCTCGGGCCTATAATTCACCCCTCCACTTT.

V and J are TRBV4-3 and TRBJ2-6; tentatively, D is TRBD1 or TRBD2 (5 bases each). Trimming took off 0 bases at V and 4 bases at J, with 13 bases between the two ends. Germline loops: CDR1 LGHNA, CDR2 YSLEER. The length of the CDR3 is 17 residues. The CDR3 is CASSQDFGTSGANVLTF. CDR3 coding DNA: TGCGCCAGCAGCCAAGATTTTGGGACCTCCGGGGCCAACGTCCTGACTTTC.

This clonotype was detected a few times. This chain links TRBV6-5 with TRBJ1-2, with TRBD1 identical over 8 bases. From germline, CDR1 is MNHEY and CDR2 SVGAGI. Trimming at V came to 2 bases and at J to 6 bases, leaving 5 bases not matched to a gene. The CDR3 runs to 14 residues. CDR3 loop: CASSYDRGFNGYTF. CDR3 DNA: TGTGCCAGCAGTTACGACAGGGGATTCAATGGCTACACCTTC.

This clonotype was observed a handful of times. The gene calls are TRBV29-1 and TRBJ2-3, with 7 nucleotides matching TRBD2. The CDR3 runs to 13 residues. Germline V gives CDR1 SQVTM, CDR2 ANQGSEA. The V segment lost 4 bases and the J segment 7 bases; nucleotides outside the gene matches: 8. The CDR3 sequence: CSVAGGGTYTQYF. CDR3 DNA: TGCAGCGTTGCGGGGGGAGGAACATATACGCAGTATTTT.

This chain links TRBV20-1 with TRBJ2-7; 8 bases are shared with TRBD2. This CDR3 contains 14 residues. Trimming cost V 8 bases and J 0 bases; bases outside gene matches: 9. Per the germline V gene, CDR1 is DFQATT and CDR2 is SNEGSKA (reference sequence). The CDR3 protein is CSLGGGASSYEQYF. CDR3 sequence (DNA): TGCAGTCTCGGGGGGGGGGCCTCCTCCTACGAGCAGTACTTC.

This clonotype appeared a single time. V usage is TRBV4-1 and J usage is TRBJ2-7, with 10 bases identical to TRBD2. Germline V gives CDR1 MGHRA, CDR2 YSYEKL. Losses at the gene ends were 3 bases for V and 2 bases for J; bases not matched to a gene: 7. The CDR3 sequence is 16 residues long. The chain's CDR3 is CASSQLRSGGPYEQYF. CDR3 in DNA: TGCGCCAGCAGCCAGCTCCGTAGCGGGGGGCCCTACGAGCAGTACTTC.

The chain recombines TRBV14 with TRBJ1-6, with D uncertain. Trimming cost V 0 bases and J 7 bases, with 13 bases left between them. Germline-derived CDR1 and CDR2 are SGHDN and FVKESK. This CDR3 has 16 amino acids. CDR3 nucleotides: TGTGCCAGCAGCCAAGATCTACTGCGGAGGAATTCACCCCTCCACTTT. Protein sequence: CASSQDLLRRNSPLHF.

The V and J genes are TRBV6-1 and TRBJ1-6; unclear D gene. Trimming took off 11 bases at V and 1 base at J, with 15 bases between the two ends. The CDR3 length is 15 residues. Germline loops: CDR1 MNHNS, CDR2 SASEGT. In DNA, the CDR3 is TGTGCCCGCAAAGAACCCGGGTCCTATAATTCACCCCTCCACTTT. Encoded protein: CARKEPGSYNSPLHF.

This clonotype was detected a few times. The chain couples TRBV4-2 to TRBJ2-6; 12 bases match TRBD1. The CDR3 is 22 residues long. V lost 0 bases to trimming and J lost 0 bases; unmatched junction nucleotides: 12. Germline assignment: CDR1 LGHNA and CDR2 YNFKEQ. CDR3 coding DNA: TGTGCCAGCAGCCAAGATCGTTATCGGGACAGGGGGCGCGTCTCTGGGGCCAACGTCCTGACTTTC. Its translation: CASSQDRYRDRGRVSGANVLTF.